This TCR beta chain was observed in a study of CD4 T cells in relation to SARS-CoV-2 and coronaviruses. With regard to this clone: The antigen remains unidentified.

Study findings and constraints: The cross-reactivity analysis covered only spike protein, not other viral proteins.

Generated by immunoSEQ multiplex PCR, the TCRdb table keeps only in-frame clones and is missing some. The sample has under 25,000 clones; 77% are singletons. The V end was cut by 2 bases, the J end by 1 base, with 14 bases between. CDR1 and CDR2 (germline): SGHTA, FQGNSA. The CDR3 spans 16 residues. The unexposed donors gave CD4+ T cells in about 2010-2019, prior to COVID-19. CD4+ T cells were isolated from the cells after around 9 days of culture. Input material: CD4+ T cells from PBMCs, cultured in vitro. The receptor's source is a human donor in good health. This chain connects TRBV7-2 to TRBJ1-1; possibly TRBD1 for D (6 bases). For the CDR3, the DNA is TGTGCCAGCAGCTTAATGGGGGGCGCTGGGAACACTGAAGCTTTCTTT. This gives the protein CASSLMGGAGNTEAFF.